This TCR beta chain comes out of a study of cytomegalovirus exposure and HLA in healthy donors. General study findings and limits: It was likely that a cluster of highly shared sequence variants was a sequencing artifact.

About this clone: Its antigen is still unknown.

The PCR had 60 Vbeta and 13 Jbeta primers. Only in-frame clones appear in the TCRdb table, and some are missing; sequencing was by immunoSEQ multiplex PCR. The sample includes over 130,000 clones, roughly 86% seen only once; the top ten take roughly 0.5%. CDR3 length equals 14 residues. The V and J ends lost 5 bases and 4 bases respectively, with 11 bases between them. The germline CDR1 and CDR2 sequences are SGHAT and FQNNGV. The source material was PBMCs. This chain uses TRBV11-2 with TRBJ1-4; D perhaps matches TRBD1 (5 bases). The sequence derives from a woman aged 40 to 50 in good health and CMV-seronegative. The CDR3 protein is CASSVGHLNEKLFF. CDR3 sequence (DNA): TGTGCCAGCAGCGTTGGACACCTTAATGAAAAACTGTTTTTT. The full variable domain, with the rest looked up from reference TRBV11-2 and TRBJ1-4, is EAGVAQSPRYKIIEKRQSVAFWCNPISGHATLYWYQQILGQGPKLLIQFQNNGVVDDSQLPKDRFSAERLKGVDSTLKIQPAKLEDSAVYLCASSVGHLNEKLFFGSGTQLSVL.